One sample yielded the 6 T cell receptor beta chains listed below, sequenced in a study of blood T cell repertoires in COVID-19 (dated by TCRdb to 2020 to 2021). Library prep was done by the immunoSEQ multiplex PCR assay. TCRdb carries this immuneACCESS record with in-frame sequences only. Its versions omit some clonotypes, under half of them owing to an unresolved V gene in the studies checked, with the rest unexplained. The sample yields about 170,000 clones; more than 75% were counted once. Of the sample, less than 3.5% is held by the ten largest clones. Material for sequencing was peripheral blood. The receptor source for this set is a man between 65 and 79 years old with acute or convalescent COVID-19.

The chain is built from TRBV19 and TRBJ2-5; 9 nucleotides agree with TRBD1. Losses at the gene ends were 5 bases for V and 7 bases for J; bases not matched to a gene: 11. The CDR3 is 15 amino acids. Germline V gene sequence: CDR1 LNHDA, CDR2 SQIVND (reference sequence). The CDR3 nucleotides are TGTGCCAGTAGTCTGGGGACAGGGAGCTTAGGGACCCAGTACTTC. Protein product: CASSLGTGSLGTQYF. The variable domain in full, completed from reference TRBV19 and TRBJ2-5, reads DGGITQSPKYLFRKEGQNVTLSCEQNLNHDAMYWYRQDPGQGLRLIYYSQIVNDFQKGDIAEGYSVSREKKESFPLTVTSAQKNPTAFYLCASSLGTGSLGTQYFGPGTRLLVL.

The CDR3 loop is CATSRAFYEQYF. The CDR3 region has the DNA TGTGCCACCAGCAGAGCCTTCTACGAGCAGTACTTC. This chain uses TRBV15 with TRBJ2-7; D remains ambiguous. V lost 1 base, J lost 3 bases, and 4 bases lay in between. CDR1 and CDR2 from the germline V gene are LNHNV and YYDKDF (reference sequence). This CDR3 is built from 12 residues.

CDR3 DNA: TGTGCCAGCAGAACGACAGGGGGCGCGGGCTACACCTTC. Residues: CASRTTGGAGYTF. This chain links TRBV2 with TRBJ1-2, with 10 bases aligning to TRBD1. The germline V gene encodes CDR1 SNHLY and CDR2 FYNNEI. The CDR3 totals 13 residues. V was clipped by 6 bases and J by 8 bases; unmatched bases: 6.

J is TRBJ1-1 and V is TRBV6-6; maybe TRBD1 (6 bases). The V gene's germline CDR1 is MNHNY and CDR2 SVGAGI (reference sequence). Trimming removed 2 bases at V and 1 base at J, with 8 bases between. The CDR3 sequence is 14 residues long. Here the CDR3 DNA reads TGTGCCAGCAGTTACCAGGGACAGAACACTGAAGCTTTCTTT. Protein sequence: CASSYQGQNTEAFF.

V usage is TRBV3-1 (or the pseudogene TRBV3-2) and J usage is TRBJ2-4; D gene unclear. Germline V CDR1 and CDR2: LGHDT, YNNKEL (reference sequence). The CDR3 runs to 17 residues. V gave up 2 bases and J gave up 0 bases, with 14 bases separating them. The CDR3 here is CASSQIGGPLAKNIQYF. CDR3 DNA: TGTGCCAGCAGCCAAATAGGTGGGCCTTTAGCCAAAAACATTCAGTACTTC.

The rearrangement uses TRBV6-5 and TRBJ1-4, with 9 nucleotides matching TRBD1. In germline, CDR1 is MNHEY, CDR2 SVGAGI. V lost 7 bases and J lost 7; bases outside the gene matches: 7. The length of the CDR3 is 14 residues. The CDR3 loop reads CASILGQGSEKLFF. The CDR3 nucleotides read TGTGCCAGCATACTCGGACAGGGGAGTGAAAAACTGTTTTTT.